Below, 15 T cell receptor beta chains from the same sample are listed, as sequenced in a study of blood T cell repertoires in COVID-19. Repertoires were generated with immunoSEQ multiplex PCR, while TCRdb's copy carries only in-frame clones and drops some. The sample has 90,000 to 120,000 clones, around 90% seen once. The source material was peripheral blood. The receptors here all came from a woman in her fifties or sixties with acute or convalescent COVID-19.

V is TRBV18 and J is TRBJ1-1, with no clear D. CDR1 KGHSH and CDR2 LQKENI come from the germline V gene. With 1 base removed from V and 3 bases from J, the gap between germline ends came to 9 bases. This CDR3 region has 14 residues. CDR3 protein: CASSPLTEDTEAFF. For the CDR3, the DNA is TGTGCCAGCTCACCACTCACGGAGGACACTGAAGCTTTCTTT.

The chain links TRBV5-1 to TRBJ2-5; 10 bases align to TRBD2. The V gene's germline CDR1 is SGHRS and CDR2 YFSETQ. Germline trimming cut 4 bases from V and 0 bases from J; bases unmatched to any gene: 6. The CDR3 runs to 16 residues. CDR3: CASSAGLAGDQETQYF. The CDR3 nucleotides read TGCGCCAGCAGCGCCGGGCTAGCGGGGGACCAAGAGACCCAGTACTTC.

In its sample, this clone was seen once. The CDR3 DNA sequence: TGTGCCAGCAGCTCACGGGGGGGCGGCACTGAAGCTTTCTTT. Translation: CASSSRGGGTEAFF. J is TRBJ1-1 and V is TRBV7-2; D is possibly TRBD1 (6 bases). Germline CDR1 is SGHTA and CDR2 is FQGNSA. V was trimmed by 4 bases and J by 4 bases, leaving 13 bases between them. There are 14 residues in the CDR3.

CDR3 residues: CATSDGSLAGVVKNIQYF. The CDR3 DNA reads as TGTGCCACCAGTGACGGTAGTCTAGCGGGAGTTGTCAAAAACATTCAGTACTTC. The rearrangement links TRBV24-1 to TRBJ2-4; 10 bases map to TRBD2. The length of the CDR3 is 18 residues. The V segment lost 4 bases and the J segment 3 bases; nucleotides outside the gene matches: 11. The germline CDR1 and CDR2 sequences are KGHDR and SFDVKD.

The chain couples TRBV3-1 (or the pseudogene TRBV3-2) to TRBJ2-7; tentative D call: TRBD2 (5 bases). V was cut by 6 bases and J by 3 bases, with 9 bases left in between. This CDR3 has 12 residues. CDR1 is LGHDT and CDR2 is YNNKEL in the germline V gene (reference sequence). DNA for the CDR3: TGTGCCAGCAGTCACGGGATCTACGAGCAGTACTTC. Translation gives CASSHGIYEQYF.

The CDR3, as DNA: TGTGCCAGCAGCTCACCCGCCTGGCGGGAGCTTACCTACAATGAGCAGTTCTTC. Protein: CASSSPAWRELTYNEQFF. The gene calls are TRBV7-9 and TRBJ2-1; 7 bases are shared with TRBD2. Germline lookup yields CDR1 SEHNR and CDR2 FQNEAQ (reference sequence). The CDR3 runs to 18 residues. Losses at the gene ends were 4 bases for V and 2 bases for J; bases not matched to a gene: 14. The whole variable domain, remainder taken from reference TRBV7-9 and TRBJ2-1, is DTGVSQNPRHKITKRGQNVTFRCDPISEHNRLYWYRQTLGQGPEFLTYFQNEAQLEKSRLLSDRFSAERPKGSFSTLEIQRTEQGDSAMYLCASSSPAWRELTYNEQFFGPGTRLTVL.

The chain joins TRBV2 to TRBJ1-1; D not certain. The CDR3 has 15 residues. V lost 1 base to trimming and J lost 1 base, with 10 bases between them. Germline loops: CDR1 SNHLY, CDR2 FYNNEI. DNA of the CDR3: TGTGCCAGCAGTGAAGGGGCCGTTTGGAACACTGAAGCTTTCTTT. This codes for CASSEGAVWNTEAFF.

Only one count was recorded for this clone. This chain connects TRBV5-1 to TRBJ1-5, with TRBD1 as a possible D gene (5 bases). V lost 0 bases, J lost 2 bases, and 15 bases lay in between. Germline-derived CDR1 and CDR2 are SGHRS and YFSETQ. The CDR3 consists of 17 residues. CDR3 nucleotides: TGCGCCAGCAGCTTGGACGCACGACAGTTCGGCAATCAGCCCCAGCATTTT. Amino acids: CASSLDARQFGNQPQHF.

V is TRBV27 and J is TRBJ1-2; 7 nucleotides line up with TRBD1. V was pared by 7 bases and J by 3 bases, with 14 bases of the junction left unmatched. This CDR3 spans 16 amino acids. Germline lookup yields CDR1 MNHEY and CDR2 SMNVEV (reference sequence). In DNA form, the CDR3 reads TGTGCCAGCACCATTCGAGGGGCAGGGGGTCACTATGGCTACACCTTC. This translates into CASTIRGAGGHYGYTF.

This clone was seen once. The chain employs TRBV5-4 and TRBJ2-2; 10 bases are a match to TRBD2. V was clipped by 4 bases and J by 2 bases; unmatched bases: 5. The V gene's germline CDR1 is SGHNT and CDR2 YYREEE (reference sequence). This CDR3 has 16 residues. The CDR3 is CASSALAGPNTGELFF. The CDR3 nucleotides are TGTGCCAGCAGCGCACTAGCGGGACCTAACACCGGGGAGCTGTTTTTT.

The V gene is TRBV30, the J gene TRBJ2-1; 7 bases align to TRBD1. Germline CDR1 GTSNPN, CDR2 SVGIG (reference sequence). Trimming at V came to 2 bases and at J to 7 bases, leaving 2 bases not matched to a gene. CDR3 size: 12 residues. In DNA form, the CDR3 reads TGTGCCTGGAGTAGACAGGGTAATGAGCAGTTCTTC. Amino acid sequence: CAWSRQGNEQFF.

This chain connects TRBV19 to TRBJ2-5; the D gene is possibly TRBD2 (5 bases). Germline CDR1 reads LNHDA; CDR2 reads SQIVND (reference sequence). V dropped 3 bases and J dropped 0 bases, with 5 bases sitting between them. The CDR3 spans 13 residues. CDR3 sequence: CASSIGNQETQYF. CDR3 coding DNA: TGTGCCAGTAGTATCGGGAACCAAGAGACCCAGTACTTC.

V usage is TRBV29-1 and J usage is TRBJ2-7; 7 nucleotides agree with TRBD2. The trim removed 4 bases at V and 6 bases at J, leaving 9 bases unmatched. The CDR3 is made up of 13 amino acids. Germline CDR1 is SQVTM and CDR2 is ANQGSEA. CDR3 sequence (DNA): TGCAGCGTTGGGGAGGGATTCCTCTCCGAGCAGTACTTC. Translation gives CSVGEGFLSEQYF.

The chain uses TRBV27 and TRBJ2-1; D unclear. From germline, CDR1 is MNHEY and CDR2 SMNVEV (reference sequence). The CDR3 is 15 amino acids. The V gene lost 6 bases and the J gene lost 0 bases, with 12 bases spanning the gap. This chain's CDR3 is CASRRESLSYNEQFF. Written as DNA, the CDR3 is TGTGCCAGCAGACGAGAGTCTCTCTCCTACAATGAGCAGTTCTTC.

The V call is TRBV19, the J call TRBJ2-7; D is perhaps TRBD2 (6 bases). Trimming stripped 3 bases from V and 3 bases from J, with 12 bases between. The germline CDR1 and CDR2 sequences are LNHDA and SQIVND (reference sequence). This CDR3 contains 14 residues. The chain's CDR3 is CASSIQAGIYEQYF. As DNA, the CDR3 is TGTGCCAGTAGTATTCAGGCGGGAATCTACGAGCAGTACTTC.